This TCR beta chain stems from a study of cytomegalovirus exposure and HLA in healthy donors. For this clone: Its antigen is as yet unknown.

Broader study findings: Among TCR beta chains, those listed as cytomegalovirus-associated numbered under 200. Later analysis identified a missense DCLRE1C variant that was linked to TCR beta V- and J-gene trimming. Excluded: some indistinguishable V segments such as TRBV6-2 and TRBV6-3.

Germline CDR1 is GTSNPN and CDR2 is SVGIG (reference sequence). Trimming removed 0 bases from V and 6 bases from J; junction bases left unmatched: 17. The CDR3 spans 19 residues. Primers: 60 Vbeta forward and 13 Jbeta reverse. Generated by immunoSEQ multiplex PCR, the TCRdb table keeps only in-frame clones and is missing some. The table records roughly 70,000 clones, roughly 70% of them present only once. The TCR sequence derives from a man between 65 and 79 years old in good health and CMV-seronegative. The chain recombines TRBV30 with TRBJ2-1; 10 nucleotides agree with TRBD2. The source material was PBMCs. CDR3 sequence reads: CAWSVDRVKAGGFANEQFF. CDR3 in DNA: TGTGCCTGGAGTGTAGATCGGGTCAAAGCGGGAGGGTTCGCCAATGAGCAGTTCTTC.